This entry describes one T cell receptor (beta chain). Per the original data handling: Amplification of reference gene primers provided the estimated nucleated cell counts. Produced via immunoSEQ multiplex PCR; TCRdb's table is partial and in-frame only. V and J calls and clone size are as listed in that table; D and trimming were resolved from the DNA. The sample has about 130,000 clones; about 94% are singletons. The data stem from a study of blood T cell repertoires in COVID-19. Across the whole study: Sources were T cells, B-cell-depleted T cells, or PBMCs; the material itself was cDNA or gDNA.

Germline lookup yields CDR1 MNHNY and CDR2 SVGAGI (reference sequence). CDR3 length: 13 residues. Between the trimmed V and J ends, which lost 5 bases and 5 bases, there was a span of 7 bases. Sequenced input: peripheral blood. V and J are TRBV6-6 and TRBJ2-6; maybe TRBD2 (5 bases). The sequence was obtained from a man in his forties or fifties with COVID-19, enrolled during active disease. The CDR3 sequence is CASSKDWANVLTF. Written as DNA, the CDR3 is TGTGCCAGCAGTAAGGACTGGGCCAACGTCCTGACTTTC.